A single sample gave rise to the 11 T cell receptor beta chains below, sequenced in a study of T cells in Graves' hyperthyroidism and ophthalmopathy. TCR beta CDR3 region amplification was performed from RNA transcripts. The study used the HTBI primer set for a first-round RT-PCR of the TCR CDR3. A single record per CDR3 protein comes from TCRdb applying MiXCR to the multiplex PCR reads. The sample records under 350,000 distinct CDR3 sequences, roughly 20% being singletons. Sequencing was carried out using blood. These receptors all come from a woman in her 50s with Graves' hyperthyroidism.

This clonotype was counted many times. The V gene is TRBV2, the J gene TRBJ1-2; D is unclear. Trimming took off 1 base at V and 3 bases at J, with 6 bases between the two ends. Germline CDR1 is SNHLY and CDR2 is FYNNEI. The CDR3 spans 13 residues. CDR3 region: CASSEGQYYGYTF. In DNA, the CDR3 is TGTGCCAGCAGTGAAGGCCAGTACTATGGCTACACCTTC.

This clonotype occurred many times. The chain couples TRBV20-1 to TRBJ2-4; the match to TRBD1 covers 7 bases. Trimming cost V 3 bases and J 5 bases; bases outside gene matches: 4. This CDR3 region has 13 residues. The germline CDR1 and CDR2 sequences are DFQATT and SNEGSKA (reference sequence). This CDR3 reads CSASDRAENIQYF. DNA of the CDR3: TGCAGTGCTAGCGACAGGGCCGAAAACATTCAGTACTTC.

This clonotype was seen at least ten times. The rearrangement links TRBV3-1 to TRBJ2-7, with unresolved D. Germline V CDR1 and CDR2: LGHDT, YNNKEL (reference sequence). This CDR3 is built from 12 residues. Trimming took off 1 base at V and 2 bases at J, with 3 bases between the two ends. CDR3 DNA: TGTGCCAGCAGCCAAGCCACCTACGAGCAGTACTTC. Amino acids: CASSQATYEQYF.

There are many counts of this clonotype. V is TRBV2 and J is TRBJ2-7, with a tentative D call TRBD1 (7 bases). Deletions cut 5 bases from V and 4 bases from J, with 18 bases between. This CDR3 is built from 15 residues. Germline V gives CDR1 SNHLY, CDR2 FYNNEI. The CDR3 is CASSPGTEEGYEQYF. The CDR3 DNA follows: TGTGCCAGCAGTCCCGGGACAGAGGAGGGGTACGAGCAGTACTTC.

This clonotype was counted ten times or more. The chain employs TRBV7-8 and TRBJ2-1, with D perhaps matching TRBD2 (5 bases). CDR1 and CDR2 from the germline V gene are SGHVS and FQNEAQ. Deletions cut 4 bases from V and 1 base from J, with 11 bases between. This CDR3 has 15 residues. CDR3 amino acids: CASSSLSGSYNEQFF. CDR3 DNA sequence: TGTGCCAGCAGCTCTCTGAGCGGATCCTACAATGAGCAGTTCTTC.

V is TRBV6-6 and J is TRBJ2-1; the match to TRBD2 covers 7 bases. This CDR3 spans 17 amino acids. The V gene end was trimmed by 0 bases and the J gene end by 0 bases; junction bases not matched to a gene: 5. The germline V gene encodes CDR1 MNHNY and CDR2 SVGAGI (reference sequence). The CDR3: CASSYSPGGRSYNEQFF. Here the CDR3 DNA reads TGTGCCAGCAGTTACTCTCCGGGAGGACGCTCCTACAATGAGCAGTTCTTC.

This clonotype was seen ten or more times. Here the CDR3 reads CASSGQGGNTEAFF. The DNA for the CDR3 is TGTGCCAGCAGTGGACAGGGGGGGAACACTGAAGCTTTCTTT. The V and J genes are TRBV2 and TRBJ1-1, with TRBD1 matching 9 bases. J gave up 1 base and V 4 bases, and 1 base lay outside the gene matches. Germline loops: CDR1 SNHLY, CDR2 FYNNEI. The CDR3 totals 14 residues.

This chain uses TRBV11-2 with TRBJ2-2, with TRBD2 matching 11 bases. Germline V gene sequence: CDR1 SGHAT, CDR2 FQNNGV. The V segment lost 6 bases and the J segment 4 bases; nucleotides outside the gene matches: 10. This CDR3 comprises 17 residues. The CDR3, as DNA: TGTGCCAGCAGTCGACTAGCGGGGAGTCCGGGCACCGGGGAGCTGTTTTTT. Amino acid sequence: CASSRLAGSPGTGELFF. Together with reference TRBV11-2 and TRBJ2-2, the CDR3 gives the full variable domain: EAGVAQSPRYKIIEKRQSVAFWCNPISGHATLYWYQQILGQGPKLLIQFQNNGVVDDSQLPKDRFSAERLKGVDSTLKIQPAKLEDSAVYLCASSRLAGSPGTGELFFGEGSRLTVL.

This clonotype was counted many times. The chain combines TRBV5-6 with TRBJ2-1; 11 positions agree with TRBD1. Germline V CDR1 and CDR2: SGHDT, YYEEEE. V lost 3 bases, J lost 9 bases, and 11 bases stayed unmatched. The CDR3 length is 16 residues. The CDR3 DNA reads as TGTGCCAGCAGCTACGGACAGGGGGCGCGATCAAGTGAGCAGTTCTTC. It translates to CASSYGQGARSSEQFF. The entire variable domain, with the rest obtained from reference TRBV5-6 and TRBJ2-1, is as follows: DAGVTQSPTHLIKTRGQQVTLRCSPKSGHDTVSWYQQALGQGPQFIFQYYEEEERQRGNFPDRFSGHQFPNYSSELNVNALLLGDSALYLCASSYGQGARSSEQFFGPGTRLTVL.

The rearrangement joins TRBV3-1 to TRBJ2-1; D is ambiguous. This CDR3 is built from 13 residues. Trimming pared 3 bases from V and 1 base from J, leaving 4 bases between. Per the germline V gene, CDR1 is LGHDT and CDR2 is YNNKEL (reference sequence). CDR3 DNA: TGTGCCAGCAGCCAGTTTTCCTACAATGAGCAGTTCTTC. Amino acid sequence: CASSQFSYNEQFF.

On this clonotype: A much more abundant neighbour one base away suggests this may be a read error. J is TRBJ2-7 and V is TRBV11-3, with TRBD1 matching over 10 bases. Germline assignment: CDR1 SGHNT and CDR2 YENEEA. The junction had 9 bases not matched to a gene; V was cut back by 5 bases and J by 5 bases. The CDR3 loop spans 15 amino acids. The CDR3 coding sequence is TGTGCCAGCAGCCCCCGTGGGACAGGGGATCACGAGCAGTACGTC. As protein: CASSPRGTGDHEQYV.